The table lists the clone carrying this T cell receptor beta chain with a few counts. What it recognizes is unknown. Then a second PCR, running roughly 7 to 11 cycles, was carried out with a sample-barcoded 5' primer and a J-beta primer mix. Each cDNA molecule, via a template-switch adaptor with 12 random nucleotides, was tagged. TCRdb analysed the 5' RACE reads with MiXCR anew, one entry per CDR3 protein. Here the sample spans hundreds of thousands of distinct CDR3 sequences, more than 25% being singletons. The CDR3 totals 16 residues. Looked up from germline, CDR1 is SGHRS and CDR2 is YFSETQ. Deletions cut 0 bases from V and 2 bases from J, with 14 bases between. The record originates from a study of blood T cells in healthy people across ages. Study conclusions and caveats: Naive CD4+ cell counts and diversity both ran higher in long-lived than in aged donors.

These data were also reused for a study on T cells of mothers and their children. That work states: A few mothers and their six children, all healthy Caucasians, donated.

The specimen sequenced was blood. This chain joins TRBV5-1 and TRBJ1-2; D remains unclear. This clonotype was obtained from a boy between 10 and 17 years old in good health. As DNA, the CDR3 is TGCGCCAGCAGCTTGGAAGGCACAGACCCAAACTATGGCTACACCTTC. Translating gives CASSLEGTDPNYGYTF.